These 10 T cell receptor beta chains share one sample of origin, sequenced in a study of T cells in localized non-small cell lung cancer. Some clones are missing from TCRdb's copy, which holds only in-frame ones; the method was immunoSEQ multiplex PCR. This table has 65,000 to 90,000 clones, around three quarters appearing once. The specimen comprised PBMCs, sampled before any cancer treatment. The receptors here all came from a man aged 35-69 years with stage II squamous cell lung carcinoma.

The V call is TRBV15, the J call TRBJ1-1; the D gene is possibly TRBD1 (5 bases). V was cut by 2 bases and J by 1 base, with 11 bases left in between. The CDR3 is made up of 15 amino acids. Germline V gene data show CDR1 as LNHNV and CDR2 as YYDKDF (reference sequence). The CDR3 region is CATSRIDSANTEAFF. For the CDR3, the DNA is TGTGCCACCAGCAGAATCGACAGTGCGAACACTGAAGCTTTCTTT.

The genes are TRBV5-8 and TRBJ1-1; D is undetermined. Germline V gene sequence: CDR1 SGHTS, CDR2 YDEGEE. V lost 4 bases and J 1 base, leaving 5 bases between the germline ends. The CDR3 is 12 amino acids. CDR3 in DNA: TGTGCCAGCAGCCCCAAGAACACTGAAGCTTTCTTT. Encoded protein: CASSPKNTEAFF. The variable domain in full, completed from reference TRBV5-8 and TRBJ1-1, reads EAGVTQSPTHLIKTRGQQATLRCSPISGHTSVYWYQQALGLGLQFLLWYDEGEERNRGNFPPRFSGRQFPNYSSELNVNALELEDSALYLCASSPKNTEAFFGQGTRLTVV.

The chain combines TRBV30 with TRBJ1-4; TRBD1 is a possible D gene (5 bases). CDR1 and CDR2 from the germline V gene are GTSNPN and SVGIG (reference sequence). The CDR3 has 15 amino acids. V shed 3 bases and J shed 7 bases, with 18 bases lying between them. This CDR3 is CAWSPLGGWIEKLFF. The CDR3 DNA sequence: TGTGCCTGGAGCCCACTCGGGGGATGGATTGAAAAACTGTTTTTT.

This clone was picked up one time. The chain employs TRBV6-5 and TRBJ2-2; 7 positions match TRBD2. Germline assignment: CDR1 MNHEY and CDR2 SVGAGI. V trimming: 6 bases; J trimming: 4 bases; junction bases outside the gene matches: 8. The CDR3 spans 15 residues. CDR3 loop: CASRLGLVATGELFF. The CDR3 bases are TGTGCCAGCAGACTAGGACTAGTCGCCACCGGGGAGCTGTTTTTT.

The rearrangement links TRBV9 to TRBJ2-7; D unresolved. This CDR3 is built from 15 residues. Germline loops: CDR1 SGDLS, CDR2 YYNGEE. The ends were cut back, 4 bases at V and 6 bases at J, with 20 bases in the middle. The CDR3 protein is CASSLDMSPTIEQYF. CDR3 DNA: TGTGCCAGCAGCCTCGATATGTCACCTACGATCGAGCAGTACTTC.

The V gene is TRBV29-1, the J gene TRBJ2-4, with unresolved D. The V end was cut by 3 bases, the J end by 0 bases, with 6 bases between. Looked up from germline, CDR1 is SQVTM and CDR2 is ANQGSEA. CDR3 size: 13 residues. The CDR3 bases are TGCAGCGTTGACGGGTTAGCCAAAAACATTCAGTACTTC. It is translated as CSVDGLAKNIQYF.

The chain uses TRBV6-1 and TRBJ1-5; D not certain. V lost 8 bases to trimming and J lost 4 bases, with 18 bases between them. Germline CDR1 and CDR2: MNHNS and SASEGT. The length of the CDR3 is 15 residues. The CDR3 sequence is CASSHPNFQNQPQHF. CDR3 DNA sequence: TGTGCCAGCTCCCACCCGAACTTTCAGAATCAGCCCCAGCATTTT.

CDR3 sequence reads: CASSSRSNQPQHF. CDR3 DNA: TGTGCCAGCAGCTCGCGAAGCAATCAGCCCCAGCATTTT. The J gene is TRBJ1-5, the V gene TRBV27; D not certain. CDR1 and CDR2 (germline): MNHEY, SMNVEV (reference sequence). The V end lost 6 bases, the J end lost 1 base, and 7 bases lay between the germline ends. The CDR3 is 13 residues long.

To note about this clone: Other nucleotide sequences in the sample specify the same CDR3. The gene calls are TRBV6-5 and TRBJ1-2, with a possible D match to TRBD1 (6 bases). V was cut by 0 bases and J by 4 bases, with 9 bases left in between. The CDR3 consists of 14 residues. Per the germline V gene, CDR1 is MNHEY and CDR2 is SVGAGI. CDR3 region: CASSYSGGGYGYTF. The DNA of the CDR3 is TGTGCCAGCAGTTACTCGGGAGGGGGCTATGGCTACACCTTC.

This clone was seen more than once but under ten times. V usage is TRBV6-1 and J usage is TRBJ1-1; D is uncertain. V gave up 2 bases and J gave up 6 bases, with 13 bases separating them. The germline gives CDR1 MNHNS, CDR2 SASEGT. The length of the CDR3 is 14 residues. CDR3: CASSEPMVQSEAFF. CDR3 nucleotides: TGTGCCAGCAGTGAACCGATGGTTCAGTCTGAAGCTTTCTTT.